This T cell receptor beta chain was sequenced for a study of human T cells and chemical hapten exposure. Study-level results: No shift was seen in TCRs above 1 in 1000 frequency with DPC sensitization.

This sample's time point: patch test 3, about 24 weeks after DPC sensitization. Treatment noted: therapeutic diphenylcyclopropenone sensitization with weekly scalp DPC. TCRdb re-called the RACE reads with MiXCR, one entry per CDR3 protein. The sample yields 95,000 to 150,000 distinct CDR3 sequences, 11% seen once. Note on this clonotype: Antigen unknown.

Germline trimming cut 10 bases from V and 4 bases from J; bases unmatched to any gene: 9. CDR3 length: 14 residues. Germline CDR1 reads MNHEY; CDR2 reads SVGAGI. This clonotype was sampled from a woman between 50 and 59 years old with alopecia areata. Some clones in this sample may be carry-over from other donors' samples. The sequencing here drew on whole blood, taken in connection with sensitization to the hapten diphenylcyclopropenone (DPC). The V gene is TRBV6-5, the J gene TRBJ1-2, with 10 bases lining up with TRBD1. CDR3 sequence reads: CATLTGGASYGYTF. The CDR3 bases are TGTGCCACTCTGACAGGGGGCGCTTCCTATGGCTACACCTTC.